This TCR beta chain emerged from a study of blood T cell repertoires in COVID-19. This clone came up once. This CDR3 is 16 amino acids long. Germline trimming cut 3 bases from V and 0 bases from J; bases unmatched to any gene: 1. In germline, CDR1 is KGHDR, CDR2 SFDVKD. Assay used: immunoSEQ multiplex PCR; TCRdb lists only in-frame clones, some missing. This repertoire shows about 170,000 clones, approximately 87% found once; its top ten account for approximately 9.9%. During active infection, Seattle patients enrolled and were then monitored through disease. The chain recombines TRBV24-1 with TRBJ2-1; 10 nucleotides agree with TRBD2. The sequence was obtained from a woman aged 55-69 years with COVID-19, enrolled during active disease. The specimen sequenced was peripheral blood. The CDR3 spells CATSDQREGSYNEQFF. The CDR3 coding sequence is TGTGCCACCAGTGATCAGCGGGAGGGCTCCTACAATGAGCAGTTCTTC.